This TCR beta chain was sequenced for a study of post-analysis software for immune sequencing data. General observations from the study: Elevated frequency relative to controls characterized a handful of TRBV segments in patients, TRBV5-6, TRBV5-1 and TRBV20-1 among them. Controls had significantly higher normalized Chao1 diversity than multiple sclerosis patients.

In its sample, this clonotype was seen many times. Its antigen remains unidentified. With V trimmed by 2 bases and J by 6 bases, 8 bases remained unmatched. The CDR3 runs to 14 residues. CDR1 and CDR2 from the germline V gene are DFQATT and SNEGSKA (reference sequence). cDNA libraries of TCR beta carried unique molecular identifiers. MiXCR, run by TCRdb on the PCR reads, gives a single entry per CDR3 protein. The table lists about 170,000 distinct CDR3 sequences, 30% of them singletons. The sequence was obtained from a girl aged 10-17 years with multiple sclerosis. The V gene is TRBV20-1, the J gene TRBJ2-7; 9 bases match TRBD2. Sequencing input: blood. The CDR3 sequence is CSARSTSGLGEQYF. CDR3 sequence (DNA): TGCAGTGCTAGATCTACTAGCGGGCTGGGCGAGCAGTACTTC.